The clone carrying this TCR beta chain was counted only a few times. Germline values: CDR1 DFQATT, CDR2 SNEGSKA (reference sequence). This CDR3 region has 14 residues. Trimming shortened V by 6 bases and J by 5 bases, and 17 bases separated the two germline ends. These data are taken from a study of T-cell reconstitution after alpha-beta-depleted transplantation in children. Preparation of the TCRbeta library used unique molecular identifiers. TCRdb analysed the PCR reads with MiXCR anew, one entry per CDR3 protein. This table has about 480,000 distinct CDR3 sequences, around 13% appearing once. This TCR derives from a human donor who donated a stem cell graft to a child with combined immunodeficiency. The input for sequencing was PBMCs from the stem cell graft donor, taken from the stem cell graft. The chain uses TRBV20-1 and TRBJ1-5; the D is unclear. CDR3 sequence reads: CSAADGREHQPQHF. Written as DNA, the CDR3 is TGCAGTGCAGCAGACGGACGGGAACATCAGCCCCAGCATTTT.